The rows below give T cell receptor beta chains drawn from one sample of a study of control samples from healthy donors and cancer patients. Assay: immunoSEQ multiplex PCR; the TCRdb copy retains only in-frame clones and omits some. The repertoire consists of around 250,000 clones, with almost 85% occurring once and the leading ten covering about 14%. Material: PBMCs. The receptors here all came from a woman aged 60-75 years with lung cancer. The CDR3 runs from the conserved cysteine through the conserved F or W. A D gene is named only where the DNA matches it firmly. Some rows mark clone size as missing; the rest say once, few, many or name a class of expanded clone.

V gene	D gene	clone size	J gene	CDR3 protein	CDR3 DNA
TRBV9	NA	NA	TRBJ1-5	CASSVAGASNQPQHF	TGTGCCAGCAGCGTAGCGGGGGCTAGCAATCAGCCCCAGCATTTT
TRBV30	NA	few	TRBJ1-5	CAWSVHMGESQHF	TGTGCCTGGAGTGTACATATGGGAGAGTCCCAGCATTTT
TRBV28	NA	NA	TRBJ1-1	CASSLWQAGQGTEAFF	TGTGCCAGCAGTTTATGGCAGGCCGGGCAGGGGACTGAAGCTTTCTTT
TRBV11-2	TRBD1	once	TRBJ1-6	CASSWRLGQGDSPLHF	TGTGCCAGCAGCTGGCGGTTGGGACAGGGCGATTCACCCCTCCACTTT
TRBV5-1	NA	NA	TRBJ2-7	CASSLEGILYEQYF	TGCGCCAGCAGCTTGGAAGGGATACTCTACGAGCAGTACTTC
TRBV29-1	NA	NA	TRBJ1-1	CSVLGARGATEAFF	TGCAGCGTGCTGGGAGCCAGGGGAGCCACTGAAGCTTTCTTT
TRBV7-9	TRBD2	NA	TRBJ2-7	CASSLAPGRGYEQYF	TGTGCCAGCAGCTTAGCCCCCGGGAGGGGGTACGAGCAGTACTTC
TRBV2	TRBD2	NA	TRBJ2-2	CASSEQSPGLAGFTANTGELFF	TGTGCCAGCAGTGAACAATCCCCGGGACTAGCGGGGTTTACCGCGAACACCGGGGAGCTGTTTTTT
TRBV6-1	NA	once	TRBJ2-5	CASSEDVGGETQYF	TGTGCCAGCAGTGAAGACGTTGGGGGAGAGACCCAGTACTTC
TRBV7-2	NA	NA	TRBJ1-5	CASSLDGPQHF	TGTGCCAGCAGCTTAGACGGTCCCCAGCATTTT
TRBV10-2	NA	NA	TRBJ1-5	CASSERAGHQPQHF	TGCGCCAGCAGCGAGCGGGCAGGGCATCAGCCCCAGCATTTT
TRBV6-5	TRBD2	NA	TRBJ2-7	CASRTELAGSSEQYF	TGTGCCAGCAGGACAGAACTAGCGGGATCGAGCGAGCAGTACTTC
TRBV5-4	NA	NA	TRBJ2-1	CASSPGGGQGTYNEQFF	TGTGCCAGCAGCCCTGGGGGGGGGCAGGGGACCTACAATGAGCAGTTCTTC
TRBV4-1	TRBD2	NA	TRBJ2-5	CASSPQSGRALETQYF	TGCGCCAGCAGCCCCCAAAGCGGGAGGGCCTTGGAGACCCAGTACTTC
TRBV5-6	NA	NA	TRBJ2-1	CASIRWTTGFYEQFF	TGTGCCAGCATCCGATGGACGACCGGCTTCTATGAGCAGTTCTTC
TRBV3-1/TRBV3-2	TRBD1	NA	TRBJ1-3	CASSQGTGGRNTIYF	TGTGCCAGCAGCCAAGGCACAGGGGGACGAAACACCATATATTTT
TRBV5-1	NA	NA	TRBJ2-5	CASSLAGVQETQYF	TGCGCCAGCAGCTTGGCCGGGGTCCAAGAGACCCAGTACTTC
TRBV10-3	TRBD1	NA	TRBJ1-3	CAAATGASSGNTIYF	TGTGCCGCCGCGACAGGGGCGAGCTCTGGAAACACCATATATTTT
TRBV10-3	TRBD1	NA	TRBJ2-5	CAISAGQQETQYF	TGTGCCATCAGTGCGGGACAGCAAGAGACCCAGTACTTC
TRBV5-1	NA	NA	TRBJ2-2	CASSLVPAAGELFF	TGCGCCAGCAGCTTGGTCCCGGCAGCCGGGGAGCTGTTTTTT
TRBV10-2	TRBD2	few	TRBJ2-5	CASSEGTSGVGETQYF	TGCGCCAGCAGTGAAGGGACTAGCGGGGTCGGAGAGACCCAGTACTTC
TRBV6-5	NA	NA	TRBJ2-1	CASNDPLRNEQFF	TGTGCCAGCAACGACCCTCTTCGCAATGAGCAGTTCTTC
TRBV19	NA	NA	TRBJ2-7	CASSPRGSREIGYEQYF	TGTGCCAGTAGTCCCCGGGGCAGTCGTGAAATCGGTTACGAGCAGTACTTC
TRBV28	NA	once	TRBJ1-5	CASSLGQGSNQPQHF	TGTGCCAGCAGTTTGGGCCAGGGAAGCAATCAGCCCCAGCATTTT
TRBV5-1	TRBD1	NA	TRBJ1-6	CASSHRGGNSPLHF	TGCGCCAGCAGTCACAGGGGAGGTAATTCACCCCTCCACTTT
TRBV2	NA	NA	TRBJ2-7	CASSESVSYSYEQYF	TGTGCCAGCAGTGAGTCTGTATCCTACTCCTACGAGCAGTACTTC
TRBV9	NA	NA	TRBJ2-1	CASSVTGDSYNEQFF	TGTGCCAGCAGCGTAACCGGGGACTCCTACAATGAGCAGTTCTTC
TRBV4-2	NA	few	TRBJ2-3	CASSQDPSRADTQYF	TGTGCCAGCAGCCAAGATCCTAGCCGTGCAGATACGCAGTATTTT
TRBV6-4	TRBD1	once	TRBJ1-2	CASSRQGSYGYTF	TGTGCCAGCAGTAGACAGGGTAGCTATGGCTACACCTTC
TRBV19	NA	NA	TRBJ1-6	CASYSGYNSPLHF	TGTGCCAGTTACAGCGGTTATAATTCACCCCTCCACTTT
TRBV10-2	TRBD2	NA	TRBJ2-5	CASSSTSGRRETQYF	TGCGCCAGCAGTTCGACTAGCGGGAGAAGAGAGACCCAGTACTTC
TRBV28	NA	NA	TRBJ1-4	CASTVVAREKLFF	TGTGCCAGCACCGTAGTCGCCCGGGAAAAACTGTTTTTT
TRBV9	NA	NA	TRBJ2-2	CASSVRRIPNTGELFF	TGTGCCAGCAGCGTGCGCAGAATCCCAAACACCGGGGAGCTGTTTTTT
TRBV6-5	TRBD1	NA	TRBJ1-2	CASSYSGQGEYGYTF	TGTGCCAGCAGTTACTCGGGACAGGGGGAGTATGGCTACACCTTC
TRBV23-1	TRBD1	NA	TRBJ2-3	CASSRRGQGCTDTQYF	TGCGCCAGCAGTCGCAGAGGACAGGGTTGCACAGATACGCAGTATTTT
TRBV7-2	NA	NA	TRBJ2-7	CASSLQGYHEQYF	TGTGCCAGCAGCTTACAGGGCTACCACGAGCAGTACTTC
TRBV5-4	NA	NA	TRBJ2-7	CASSLNSGHLSYEQYF	TGTGCCAGCAGCCTGAATTCGGGACACCTCTCCTACGAGCAGTACTTC